The TCR beta chain described here comes from a study of cytomegalovirus exposure and HLA in healthy donors. The PCR had 60 Vbeta and 13 Jbeta primers. Profiled with immunoSEQ multiplex PCR; TCRdb holds only in-frame clones, not every one. The sample yields 150,000 to 200,000 clones, roughly 77% seen once. Germline assignment: CDR1 ENHRY and CDR2 SYGVKD. The CDR3 runs to 16 residues. V was shortened by 6 bases and J by 5 bases, with 20 bases between the two germline ends. The study's findings and limits: Among TCR beta chains, those listed as cytomegalovirus-associated numbered fewer than 200. In all likelihood, a cluster of highly shared sequence variants was a sequencing artifact.

On this clone: Its antigen is unidentified.

This sequence joins TRBV10-3 and TRBJ2-1; a weak D match, TRBD2 (6 bases). The sequence was obtained from a man between 18 and 29 years old in good health and CMV-seropositive. Sequenced sample: PBMCs. In DNA, the CDR3 is TGTGCCATCAGCGATCCGGGACTCTTAAACGACAATGAGCAGTTCTTC. Its translation is CAISDPGLLNDNEQFF.